A few counts support the clone carrying this TCR beta chain. Antigen specificity is unknown. The data were obtained in a study of T cells in Graves' hyperthyroidism and ophthalmopathy. About the study: The blood sample was taken at first diagnosis, before treatment began.

Uncontrolled infection, other autoimmune disease, pregnancy or lactation excluded patients. The CDR3 runs to 16 residues. Germline V lookup: CDR1 SGDLS, CDR2 YYNGEE. V lost 2 bases and J lost 2, with 14 bases in between. The TCR beta CDR3 regions underwent amplification using RNA transcripts as the source. First-round RT-PCR of the TCR CDR3 relied on the HTBI primer set. TCRdb re-derived calls from the multiplex PCR reads in MiXCR, one entry per CDR3 protein. Here the sample spans about 410,000 distinct CDR3 sequences, approximately 15% being singletons. Whole-study results and caveats: A model using 13 V-J features told ophthalmopathy apart from stable hyperthyroidism. Blood shared most expanded thyroid clonotypes above 0.001.

The chain combines TRBV9 with TRBJ1-3; D remains unclear. This receptor was obtained from a man aged 18 to 29 with Graves' ophthalmopathy. The sample taken for sequencing was blood. DNA of the CDR3: TGTGCCAGCAGCGTTAGTATTGAACGAACTGGAAACACCATATATTTT. Its protein is CASSVSIERTGNTIYF.